The clone carrying this T cell receptor (beta chain) showed up many times. What it binds is unknown. This entry is derived from a study of breast tumors, draining lymph nodes, adjacent tissues. From the multiplex PCR reads, TCRdb called clonotypes with MiXCR, one entry per CDR3 protein. The sample carries about 270,000 distinct CDR3 sequences, around 31% recorded once. CDR3 length: 16 residues. Looked up from germline, CDR1 is SGHVS and CDR2 is FQNEAQ. V lost 5 bases to trimming and J lost 11 bases; unmatched junction nucleotides: 13. The lymph nodes were axillary draining lymph nodes from breast cancer patients. General study results and limits: Tumor repertoires ranked between lymph nodes and nontumor tissue in diversity, with V and J gene preferences. Findings are consistent with lymph node origin and intratumoral expansion of most tumor T cells.

The receptor's source is a female donor with breast cancer. Some clones in this sample may be carry-over from other donors' samples. Input material: axillary lymph node tissue. The V gene is TRBV7-8, the J gene TRBJ2-1; 12 bases agree with TRBD2. Here the CDR3 reads CASSARLAGVLLKQFF. The CDR3 coding sequence is TGTGCCAGCAGCGCTCGACTAGCGGGAGTTTTACTAAAGCAGTTCTTC.